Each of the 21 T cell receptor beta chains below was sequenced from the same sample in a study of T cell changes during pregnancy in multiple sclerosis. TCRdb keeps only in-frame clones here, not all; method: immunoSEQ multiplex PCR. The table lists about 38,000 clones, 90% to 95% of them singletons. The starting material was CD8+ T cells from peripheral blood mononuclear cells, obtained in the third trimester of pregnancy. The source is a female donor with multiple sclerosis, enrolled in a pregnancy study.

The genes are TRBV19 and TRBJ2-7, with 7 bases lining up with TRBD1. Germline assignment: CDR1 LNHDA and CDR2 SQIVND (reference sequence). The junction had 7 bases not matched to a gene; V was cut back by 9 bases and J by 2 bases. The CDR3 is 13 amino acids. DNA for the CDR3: TGTGCCAGACACAGGGGTTTTACCTACGAGCAGTACTTC. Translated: CARHRGFTYEQYF. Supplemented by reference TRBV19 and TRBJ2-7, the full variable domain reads DGGITQSPKYLFRKEGQNVTLSCEQNLNHDAMYWYRQDPGQGLRLIYYSQIVNDFQKGDIAEGYSVSREKKESFPLTVTSAQKNPTAFYLCARHRGFTYEQYFGPGTRLTVT.

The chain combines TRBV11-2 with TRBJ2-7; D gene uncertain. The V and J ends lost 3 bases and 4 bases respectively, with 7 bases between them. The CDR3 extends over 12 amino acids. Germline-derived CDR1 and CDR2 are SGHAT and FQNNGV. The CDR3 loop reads CASSFSDYEQYF. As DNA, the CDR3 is TGTGCCAGCAGCTTTTCAGATTACGAGCAGTACTTC.

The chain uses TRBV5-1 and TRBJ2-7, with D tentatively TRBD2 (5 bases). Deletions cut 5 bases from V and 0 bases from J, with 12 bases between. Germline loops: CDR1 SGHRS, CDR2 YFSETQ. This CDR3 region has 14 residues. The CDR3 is CASRPGSYSYEQYF. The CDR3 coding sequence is TGCGCCAGCAGACCGGGGTCTTACTCCTACGAGCAGTACTTC.

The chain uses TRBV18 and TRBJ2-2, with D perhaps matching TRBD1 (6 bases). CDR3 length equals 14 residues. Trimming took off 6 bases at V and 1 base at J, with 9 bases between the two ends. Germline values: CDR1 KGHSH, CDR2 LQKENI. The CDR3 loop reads CASSSGQNTGELFF. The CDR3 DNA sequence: TGTGCCAGCTCGTCGGGACAGAACACCGGGGAGCTGTTTTTT.

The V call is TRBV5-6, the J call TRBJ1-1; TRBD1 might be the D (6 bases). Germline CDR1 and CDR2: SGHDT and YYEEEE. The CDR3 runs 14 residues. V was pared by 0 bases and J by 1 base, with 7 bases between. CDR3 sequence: CASSLEGGNTEAFF. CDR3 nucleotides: TGTGCCAGCAGCTTGGAAGGGGGGAACACTGAAGCTTTCTTT.

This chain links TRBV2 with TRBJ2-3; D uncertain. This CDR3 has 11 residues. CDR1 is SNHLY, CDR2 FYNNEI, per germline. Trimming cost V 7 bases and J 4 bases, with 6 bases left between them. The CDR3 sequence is CASIEPDTQYF. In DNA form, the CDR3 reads TGTGCCAGCATCGAGCCAGATACGCAGTATTTT.

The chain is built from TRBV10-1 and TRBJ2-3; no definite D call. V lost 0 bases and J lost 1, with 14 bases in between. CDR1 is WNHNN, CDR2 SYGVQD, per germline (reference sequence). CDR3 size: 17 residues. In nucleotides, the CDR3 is TGCGCCAGCAGTGAGTCTGAAACAGCCTACCGCACAGATACGCAGTATTTT. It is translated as CASSESETAYRTDTQYF.

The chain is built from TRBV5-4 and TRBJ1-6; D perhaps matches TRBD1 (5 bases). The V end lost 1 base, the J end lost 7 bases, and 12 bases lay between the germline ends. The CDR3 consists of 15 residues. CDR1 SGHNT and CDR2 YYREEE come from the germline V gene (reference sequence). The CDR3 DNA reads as TGTGCCAGCAGCTTGAGTCTCCAGGGCAATTCACCCCTCCACTTT. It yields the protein CASSLSLQGNSPLHF.

The CDR3 DNA is TGCGCCAGCAGCTTGGCGGACACGACGAGTTTCACAGATACGCAGTATTTT. This codes for CASSLADTTSFTDTQYF. The chain employs TRBV5-1 and TRBJ2-3; D is possibly TRBD1 (5 bases). This CDR3 region has 17 residues. Trimming stripped 0 bases from V and 2 bases from J, with 16 bases between. Germline lookup yields CDR1 SGHRS and CDR2 YFSETQ.

The CDR3 DNA sequence: TGTGCCATCAGTGCTAGCCAGATTAGAGAGACCCAGTACTTC. Protein: CAISASQIRETQYF. The V and J genes are TRBV10-3 and TRBJ2-5, with D maybe TRBD2 (5 bases). The CDR3 sequence is 14 residues long. Deletions cut 4 bases from V and 4 bases from J, with 13 bases between. CDR1 and CDR2 (germline): ENHRY, SYGVKD.

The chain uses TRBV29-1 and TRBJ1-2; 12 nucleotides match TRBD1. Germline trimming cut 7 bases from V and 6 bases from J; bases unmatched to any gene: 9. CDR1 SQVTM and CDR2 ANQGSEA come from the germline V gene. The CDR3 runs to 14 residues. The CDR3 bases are TGCAGCGCTGGTGGGGACAGGGGGCGTGATGGCTACACCTTC. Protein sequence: CSAGGDRGRDGYTF.

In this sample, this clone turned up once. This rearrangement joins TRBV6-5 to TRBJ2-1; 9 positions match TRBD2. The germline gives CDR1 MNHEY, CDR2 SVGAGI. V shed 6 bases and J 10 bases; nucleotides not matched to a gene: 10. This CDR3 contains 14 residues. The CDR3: CASSLPDGLAEQFF. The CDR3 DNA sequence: TGTGCCAGCAGCCTCCCGGATGGACTAGCGGAGCAGTTCTTC.

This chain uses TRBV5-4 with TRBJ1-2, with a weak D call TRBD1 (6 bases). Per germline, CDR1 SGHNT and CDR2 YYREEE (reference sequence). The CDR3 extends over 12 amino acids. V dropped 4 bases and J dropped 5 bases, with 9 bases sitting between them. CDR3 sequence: CASSPGQYGYTF. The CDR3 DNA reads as TGTGCCAGCAGCCCTGGACAGTATGGCTACACCTTC.

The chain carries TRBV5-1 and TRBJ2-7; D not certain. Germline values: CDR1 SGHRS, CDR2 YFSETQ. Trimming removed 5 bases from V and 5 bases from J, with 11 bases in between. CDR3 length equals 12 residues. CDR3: CASSVRVDEQYF. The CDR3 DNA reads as TGCGCCAGCAGTGTCCGGGTTGACGAGCAGTACTTC.

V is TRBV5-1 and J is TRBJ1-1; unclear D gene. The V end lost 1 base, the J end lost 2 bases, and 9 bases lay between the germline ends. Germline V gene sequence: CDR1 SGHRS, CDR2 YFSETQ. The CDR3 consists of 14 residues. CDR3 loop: CASSLRQANTEAFF. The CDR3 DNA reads TGCGCCAGCAGCTTGAGACAAGCAAACACTGAAGCTTTCTTT.

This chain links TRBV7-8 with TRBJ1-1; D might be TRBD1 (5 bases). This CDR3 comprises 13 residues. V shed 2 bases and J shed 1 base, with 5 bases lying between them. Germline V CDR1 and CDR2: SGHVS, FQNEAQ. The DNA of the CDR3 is TGTGCCAGCAGCTTAACAGGGAACACTGAAGCTTTCTTT. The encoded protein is CASSLTGNTEAFF.

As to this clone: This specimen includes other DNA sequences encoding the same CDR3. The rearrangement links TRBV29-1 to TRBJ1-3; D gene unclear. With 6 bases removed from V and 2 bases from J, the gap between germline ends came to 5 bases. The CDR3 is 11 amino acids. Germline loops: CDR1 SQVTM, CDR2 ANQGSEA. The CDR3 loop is CSVVAGNTIYF. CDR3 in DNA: TGCAGCGTCGTAGCTGGAAACACCATATATTTT.

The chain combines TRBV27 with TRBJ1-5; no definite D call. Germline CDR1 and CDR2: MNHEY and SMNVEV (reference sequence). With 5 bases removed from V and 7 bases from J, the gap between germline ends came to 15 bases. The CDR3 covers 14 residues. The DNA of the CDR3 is TGTGCCAGCAGTACATTAGACCCGGGGCAGCCCCAGCATTTT. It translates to CASSTLDPGQPQHF.

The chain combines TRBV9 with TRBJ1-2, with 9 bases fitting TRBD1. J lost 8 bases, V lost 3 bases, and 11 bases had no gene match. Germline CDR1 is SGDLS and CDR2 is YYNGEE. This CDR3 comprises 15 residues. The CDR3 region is CASSGTGEGPGGYTF. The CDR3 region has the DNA TGTGCCAGCAGCGGGACAGGGGAGGGCCCAGGAGGCTACACCTTC.

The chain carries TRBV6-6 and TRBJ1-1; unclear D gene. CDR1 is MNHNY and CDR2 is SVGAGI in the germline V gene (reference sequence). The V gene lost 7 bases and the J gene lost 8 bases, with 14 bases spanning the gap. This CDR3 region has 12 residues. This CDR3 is CASTPWASEAFF. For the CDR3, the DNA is TGTGCCAGCACCCCCTGGGCGTCCGAAGCTTTCTTT.

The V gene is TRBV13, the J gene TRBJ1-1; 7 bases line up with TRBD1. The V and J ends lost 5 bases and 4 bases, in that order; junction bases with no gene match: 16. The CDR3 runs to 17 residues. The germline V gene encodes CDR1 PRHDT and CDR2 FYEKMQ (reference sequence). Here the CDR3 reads CASSPTRQGWLSTEAFF. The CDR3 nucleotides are TGTGCCAGCAGCCCGACCCGACAGGGTTGGTTAAGCACTGAAGCTTTCTTT.